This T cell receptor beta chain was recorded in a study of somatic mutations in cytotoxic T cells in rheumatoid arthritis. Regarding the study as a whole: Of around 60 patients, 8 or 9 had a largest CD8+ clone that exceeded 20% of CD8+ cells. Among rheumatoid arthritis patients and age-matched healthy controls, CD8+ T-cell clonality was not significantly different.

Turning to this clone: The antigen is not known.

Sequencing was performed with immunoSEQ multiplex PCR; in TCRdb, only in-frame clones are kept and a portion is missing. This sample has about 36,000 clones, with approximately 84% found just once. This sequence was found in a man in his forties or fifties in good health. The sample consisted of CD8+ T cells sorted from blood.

In DNA form, the CDR3 reads TGTGCCAGCAGTCCCGGGACCCCGCGTTGGGGTGAGCAGTTCTTC. Encoded protein: CASSPGTPRWGEQFF. The chain carries TRBV27 and TRBJ2-1; either TRBD1 or TRBD2 may supply D (5 bases each). The CDR3 contains 15 residues. The germline CDR1 and CDR2 sequences are MNHEY and SMNVEV (reference sequence). Trimming took 5 bases from V and 9 from J, leaving 20 bases between them.